These 2 T cell receptor beta chains were sequenced from one sample in a study of tumor and adjacent non-tumor tissue in lung cancer. No cell sorting was done before RNA was extracted from the tissue. A modified ARM-PCR protocol with three rounds of nested PCR amplified TCRbeta. One entry per CDR3 protein results from TCRdb running MiXCR on the multiplex PCR reads. The table has 75,000 to 100,000 distinct CDR3 sequences, less than 80% seen once. Source material: lung tumor tissue. The origin of the receptors is a man aged 55 to 70 with non-small cell lung cancer.

This clonotype was seen a single time. An end of the junction does not agree with germline; a read error may underlie this. The chain employs TRBV24-1 and TRBJ1-5, with 9 bases lining up with TRBD1. This CDR3 contains 16 residues. Looked up from germline, CDR1 is KGHDR and CDR2 is SFDVKD. The CDR3 DNA reads as TGTGCCACCAGTGATGCGACAGGGGGGGACAATCAGTCCCAGCATTTT. It is translated as CATSDATGGDNQSQHF.

As regards this clonotype: At one end, the junction sequence differs from germline, possibly due to a read error. The CDR3 loop is CACPGAGNSIYF. Written as DNA, the CDR3 is TGTGCCTGCCCGGGGGCCGGAAACAGCATATATTTT. The chain carries TRBV30 and TRBJ1-3; D may be TRBD1 (6 bases). Germline CDR1 reads GTSNPN; CDR2 reads SVGIG (reference sequence). CDR3 length: 12 residues.